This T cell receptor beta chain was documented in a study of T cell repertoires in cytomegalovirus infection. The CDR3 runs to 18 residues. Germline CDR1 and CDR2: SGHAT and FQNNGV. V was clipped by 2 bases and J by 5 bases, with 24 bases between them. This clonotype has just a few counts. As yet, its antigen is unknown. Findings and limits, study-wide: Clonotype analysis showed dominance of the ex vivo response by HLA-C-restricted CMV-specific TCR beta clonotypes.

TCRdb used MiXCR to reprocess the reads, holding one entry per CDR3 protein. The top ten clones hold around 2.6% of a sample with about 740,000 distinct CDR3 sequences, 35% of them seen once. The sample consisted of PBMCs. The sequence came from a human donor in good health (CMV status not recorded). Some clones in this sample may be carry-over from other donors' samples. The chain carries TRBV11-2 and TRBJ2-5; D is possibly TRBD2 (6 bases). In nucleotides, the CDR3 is TGTGCCAGCAGCTTAAGGTCGCCGGGAGCCGTATACTGGGAGACCCAGTACTTC. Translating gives CASSLRSPGAVYWETQYF.